The sequence of this T cell receptor (beta chain) was determined in a study of control samples from healthy donors and cancer patients. Profiling relied on immunoSEQ multiplex PCR, and the TCRdb table lists in-frame clones only, not all of them. Among tens of thousands of clones listed, about four fifths were seen once. The CDR3 is 14 residues long. Germline V gives CDR1 SEHNR, CDR2 FQNEAQ (reference sequence). V lost 6 bases, J lost 7 bases, and 10 bases stayed unmatched. Specimen: PBMCs. The chain couples TRBV7-9 to TRBJ2-7; 9 bases match TRBD1. This sequence was found in a woman aged 50 to 60 with lung cancer. The chain's CDR3 is CASSLQGAKGEQYF. The CDR3 nucleotides read TGTGCCAGCAGTTTACAGGGGGCGAAGGGGGAGCAGTACTTC.